The 2 T cell receptor beta chains given below trace back to one sample, sequenced in a study of blood T cell repertoires in COVID-19. Profiling relied on immunoSEQ multiplex PCR, and the TCRdb table lists in-frame clones only, not all of them. Among roughly 200,000 clones listed, more than 70% were seen once. Input material: peripheral blood. These receptor sequences come from a man between 40 and 49 years old with active or convalescent COVID-19.

V and J are TRBV19 and TRBJ2-7; D is perhaps TRBD2 (5 bases). CDR1 is LNHDA and CDR2 is SQIVND in the germline V gene (reference sequence). With 3 bases removed from V and 7 bases from J, the gap between germline ends came to 16 bases. CDR3 length: 14 amino acids. The CDR3 region is CASSMGSPPGEQYF. The CDR3 nucleotides read TGTGCCAGTAGTATGGGTTCCCCACCGGGGGAGCAGTACTTC.

This chain links TRBV9 with TRBJ1-2; D remains ambiguous. V was pared by 0 bases and J by 5 bases, with 5 bases between. Germline V gives CDR1 SGDLS, CDR2 YYNGEE. The CDR3 sequence is 12 residues long. The CDR3 protein is CASSVVGYGYTF. Written as DNA, the CDR3 is TGTGCCAGCAGCGTAGTCGGGTATGGCTACACCTTC.